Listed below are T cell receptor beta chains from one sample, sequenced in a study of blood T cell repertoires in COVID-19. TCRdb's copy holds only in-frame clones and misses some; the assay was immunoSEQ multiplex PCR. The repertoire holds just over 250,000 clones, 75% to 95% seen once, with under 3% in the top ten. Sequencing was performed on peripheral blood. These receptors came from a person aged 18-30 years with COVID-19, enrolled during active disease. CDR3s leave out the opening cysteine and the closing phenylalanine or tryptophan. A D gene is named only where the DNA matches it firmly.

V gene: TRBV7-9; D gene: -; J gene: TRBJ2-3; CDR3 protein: ASSPESSVSTDTQY
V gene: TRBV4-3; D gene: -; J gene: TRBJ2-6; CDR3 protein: ASSPQDNSGANVLT
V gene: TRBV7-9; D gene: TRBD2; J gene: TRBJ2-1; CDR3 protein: ASSSGLAGGSYNEQF
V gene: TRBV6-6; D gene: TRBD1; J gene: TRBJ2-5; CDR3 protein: ASSYSTGGAETQY
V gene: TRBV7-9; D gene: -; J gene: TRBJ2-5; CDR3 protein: ASSPPWSQETQY
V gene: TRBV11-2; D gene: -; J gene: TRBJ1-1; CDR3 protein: ASSLEADGAF
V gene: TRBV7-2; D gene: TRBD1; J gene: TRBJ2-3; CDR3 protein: ASSLDRGTDTQY
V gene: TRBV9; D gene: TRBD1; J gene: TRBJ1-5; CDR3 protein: ASSATGDGNQPQH
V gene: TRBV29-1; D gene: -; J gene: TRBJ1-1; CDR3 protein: SVEGPEAF
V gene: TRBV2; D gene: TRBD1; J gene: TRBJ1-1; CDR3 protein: ASSQGGGLGAF
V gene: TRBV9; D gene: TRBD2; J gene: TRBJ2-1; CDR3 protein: ASSVGGAGWGNEQF
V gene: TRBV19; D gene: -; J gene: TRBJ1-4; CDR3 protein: ASSIDHRINEKLF
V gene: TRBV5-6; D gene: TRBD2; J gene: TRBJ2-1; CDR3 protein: ASSFGAGESGNEQF
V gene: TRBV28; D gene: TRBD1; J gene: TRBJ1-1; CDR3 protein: ASLLSQGAGTEAF
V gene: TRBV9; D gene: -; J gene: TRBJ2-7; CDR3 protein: ASSPRGGPYEQY
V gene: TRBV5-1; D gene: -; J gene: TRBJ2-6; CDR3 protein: ASSPQGGGANVLT
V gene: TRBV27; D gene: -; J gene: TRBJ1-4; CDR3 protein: ASSPGLTNEKLF
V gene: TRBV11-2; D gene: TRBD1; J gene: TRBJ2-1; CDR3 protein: ASSPGQGQF
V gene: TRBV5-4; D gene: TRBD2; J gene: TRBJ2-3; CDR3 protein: ASSSKRETDTQY
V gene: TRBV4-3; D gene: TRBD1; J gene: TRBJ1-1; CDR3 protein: ASSQGTGGRTEAF
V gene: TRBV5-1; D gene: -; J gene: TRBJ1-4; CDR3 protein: ASAGASNEKLF
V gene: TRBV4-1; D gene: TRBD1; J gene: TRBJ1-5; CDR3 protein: ASSWDRRGNQPQH
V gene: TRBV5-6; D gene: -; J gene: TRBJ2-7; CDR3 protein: ASSLGRIPYEQY
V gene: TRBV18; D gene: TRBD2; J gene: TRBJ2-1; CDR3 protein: ASSPPTSGRYTDEQF
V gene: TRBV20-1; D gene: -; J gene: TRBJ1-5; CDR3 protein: SASQGSNQPQH
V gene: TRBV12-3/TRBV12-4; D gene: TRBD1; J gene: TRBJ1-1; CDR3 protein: ASTPGTGLGAF
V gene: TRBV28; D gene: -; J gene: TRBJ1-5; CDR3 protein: ASSLVGGQPQH
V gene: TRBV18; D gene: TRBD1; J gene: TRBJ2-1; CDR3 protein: ASFRDSTYNEQF
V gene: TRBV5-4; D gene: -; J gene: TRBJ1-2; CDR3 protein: ASSLVRTANYGYT
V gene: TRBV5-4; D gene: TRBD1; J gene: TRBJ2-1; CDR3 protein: ASSWTGGNEQF
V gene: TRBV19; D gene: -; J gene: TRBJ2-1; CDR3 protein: ASSPNWANEQF
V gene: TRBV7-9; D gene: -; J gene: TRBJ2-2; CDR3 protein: ASSFLANTGELF
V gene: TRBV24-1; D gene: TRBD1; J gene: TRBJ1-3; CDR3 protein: ATSGPGQGSSGNTIY
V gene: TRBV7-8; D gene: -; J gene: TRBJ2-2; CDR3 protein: ASRLVNVGELF
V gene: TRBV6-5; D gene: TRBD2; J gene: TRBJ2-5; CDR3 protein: ASSYSDFLAATQY
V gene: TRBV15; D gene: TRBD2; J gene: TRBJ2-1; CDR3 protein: ATSRDLAGEVEQF
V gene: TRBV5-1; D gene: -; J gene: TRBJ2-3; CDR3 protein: ASSPGGGGNTQY
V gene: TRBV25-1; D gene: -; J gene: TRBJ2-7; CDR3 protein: ASSEQDSPSEQY
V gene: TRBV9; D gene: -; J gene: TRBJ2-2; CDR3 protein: ASSVGQLNTGELF
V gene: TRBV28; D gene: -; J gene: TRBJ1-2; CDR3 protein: ASGQEAGYT
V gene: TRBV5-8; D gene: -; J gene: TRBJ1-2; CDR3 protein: ASSPVGT
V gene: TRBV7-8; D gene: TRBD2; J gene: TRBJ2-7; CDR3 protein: ASSYFSGSLGEQY
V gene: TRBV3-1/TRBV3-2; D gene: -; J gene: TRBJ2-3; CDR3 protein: ASSQRLFTDTQY
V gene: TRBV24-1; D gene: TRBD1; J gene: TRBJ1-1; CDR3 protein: ATAGGISTEAF
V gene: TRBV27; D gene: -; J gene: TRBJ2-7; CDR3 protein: ASSYSIVPLYEQY
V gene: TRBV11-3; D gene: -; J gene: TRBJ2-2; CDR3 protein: ASSLGPGRSGLGDTGELF
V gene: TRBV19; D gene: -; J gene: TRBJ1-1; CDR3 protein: ASSIDLRGREAF
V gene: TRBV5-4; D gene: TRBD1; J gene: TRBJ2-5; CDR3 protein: ASSGGQGARETQY
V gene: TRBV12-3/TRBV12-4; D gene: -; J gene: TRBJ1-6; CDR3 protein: ASRPSGRAALH
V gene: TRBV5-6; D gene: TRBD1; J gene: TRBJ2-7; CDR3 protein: ASSGGQGFYEQY
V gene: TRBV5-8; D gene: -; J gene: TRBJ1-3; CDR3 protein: ASSSGDGNTIY